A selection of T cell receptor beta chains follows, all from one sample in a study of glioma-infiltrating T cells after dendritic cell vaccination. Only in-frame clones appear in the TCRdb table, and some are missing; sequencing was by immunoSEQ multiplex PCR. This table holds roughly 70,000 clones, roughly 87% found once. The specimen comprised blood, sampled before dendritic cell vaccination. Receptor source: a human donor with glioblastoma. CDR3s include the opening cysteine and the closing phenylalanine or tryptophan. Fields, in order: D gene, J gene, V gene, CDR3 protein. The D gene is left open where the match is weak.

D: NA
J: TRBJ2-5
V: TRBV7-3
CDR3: CASSFRPGAGETQYF

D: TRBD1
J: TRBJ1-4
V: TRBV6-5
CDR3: CASSPPGTGNEKLFF

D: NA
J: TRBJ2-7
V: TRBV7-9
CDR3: CASSLRQAQLYEQYF

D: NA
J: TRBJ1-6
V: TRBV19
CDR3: CASTAGKKSSYNSPLHF

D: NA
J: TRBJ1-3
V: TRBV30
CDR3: CARKGVGNTIYF

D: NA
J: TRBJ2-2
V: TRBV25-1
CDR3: CASSARTNTGELFF

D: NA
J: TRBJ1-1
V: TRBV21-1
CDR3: CASSKAVPDRGNTEAFF

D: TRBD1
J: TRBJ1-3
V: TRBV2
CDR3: CASTPGDRAGNTIYF

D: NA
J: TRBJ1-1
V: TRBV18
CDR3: CASHNRDTEAFF

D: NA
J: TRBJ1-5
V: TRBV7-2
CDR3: CASSLVWRTESSNQPQHF